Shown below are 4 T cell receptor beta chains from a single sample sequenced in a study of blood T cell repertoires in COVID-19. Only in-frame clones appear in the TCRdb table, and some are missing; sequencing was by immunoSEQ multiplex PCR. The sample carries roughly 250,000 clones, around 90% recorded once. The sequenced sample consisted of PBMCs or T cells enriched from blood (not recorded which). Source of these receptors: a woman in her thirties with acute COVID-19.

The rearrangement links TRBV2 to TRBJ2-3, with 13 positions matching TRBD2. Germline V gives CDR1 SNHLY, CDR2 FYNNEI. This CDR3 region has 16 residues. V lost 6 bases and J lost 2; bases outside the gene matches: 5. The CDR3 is CASRGGLAGVTDTQYF. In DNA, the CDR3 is TGTGCCAGCAGGGGAGGACTAGCGGGAGTCACAGATACGCAGTATTTT.

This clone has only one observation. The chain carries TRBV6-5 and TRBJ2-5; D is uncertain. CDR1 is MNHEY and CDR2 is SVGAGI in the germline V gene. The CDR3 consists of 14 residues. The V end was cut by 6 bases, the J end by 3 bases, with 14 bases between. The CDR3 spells CASSRGSGKETQYF. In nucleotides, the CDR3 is TGTGCCAGCAGCCGCGGATCGGGTAAAGAGACCCAGTACTTC.

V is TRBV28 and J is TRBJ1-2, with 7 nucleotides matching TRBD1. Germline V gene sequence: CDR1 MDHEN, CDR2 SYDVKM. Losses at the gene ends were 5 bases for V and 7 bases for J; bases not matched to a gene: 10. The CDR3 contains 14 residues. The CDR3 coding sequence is TGTGCCAGCAGTGTACAGGGGTTTTGGCTTGGCTACACCTTC. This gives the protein CASSVQGFWLGYTF.

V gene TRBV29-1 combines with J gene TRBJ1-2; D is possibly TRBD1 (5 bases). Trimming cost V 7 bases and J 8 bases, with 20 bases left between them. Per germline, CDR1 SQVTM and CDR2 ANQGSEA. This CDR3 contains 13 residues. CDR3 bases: TGCAGCGCTAGACAAGAAGGGGCGCGGGGCTACACCTTC. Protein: CSARQEGARGYTF. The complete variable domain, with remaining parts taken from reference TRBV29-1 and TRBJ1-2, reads SAVISQKPSRDICQRGTSLTIQCQVDSQVTMMFWYRQQPGQSLTLIATANQGSEATYESGFVIDKFPISRPNLTFSTLTVSNMSPEDSSIYLCSARQEGARGYTFGSGTRLTVV.